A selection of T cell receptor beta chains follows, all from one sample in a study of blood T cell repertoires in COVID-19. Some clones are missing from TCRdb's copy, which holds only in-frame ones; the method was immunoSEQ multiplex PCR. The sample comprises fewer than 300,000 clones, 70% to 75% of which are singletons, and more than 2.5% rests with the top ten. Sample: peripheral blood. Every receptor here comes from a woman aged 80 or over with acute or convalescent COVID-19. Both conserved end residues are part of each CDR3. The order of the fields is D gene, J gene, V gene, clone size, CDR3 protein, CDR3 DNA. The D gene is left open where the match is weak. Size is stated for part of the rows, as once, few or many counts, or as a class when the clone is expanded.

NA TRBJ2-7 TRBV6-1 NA CASSDRFSYEQYF TGTGCCAGCAGTGACAGGTTCTCCTACGAGCAGTACTTC
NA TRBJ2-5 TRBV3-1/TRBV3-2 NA CASSQDGRGRTQYF TGTGCCAGCAGCCAAGATGGACGAGGGAGGACCCAGTACTTC
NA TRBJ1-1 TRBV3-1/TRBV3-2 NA CASSQGPHILNTEAFF TGTGCCAGCAGCCAAGGCCCACATATTTTGAACACTGAAGCTTTCTTT
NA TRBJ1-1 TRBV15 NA CATSRDRQGRLAFF TGTGCCACCAGCAGAGATCGGCAGGGCCGTCTCGCTTTCTTT
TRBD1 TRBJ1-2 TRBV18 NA CASSPQTGFGYGYTF TGTGCCAGCTCACCACAGACAGGGTTCGGGTATGGCTACACCTTC
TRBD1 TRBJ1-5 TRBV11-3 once CASSSTDRGRVQPQHF TGTGCCAGCAGCTCAACAGACAGGGGGCGGGTTCAGCCCCAGCATTTT
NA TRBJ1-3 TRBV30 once CAWSVSVSGNTIYF TGTGCCTGGAGTGTATCAGTCTCTGGAAACACCATATATTTT
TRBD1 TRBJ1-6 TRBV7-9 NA CASSLGQGGDSPLHF TGTGCCAGCAGCTTAGGACAGGGGGGAGATTCACCCCTCCACTTT
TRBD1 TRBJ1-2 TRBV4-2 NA CASSPSGTGNYGYTF TGTGCCAGCAGCCCCTCCGGGACAGGGAACTATGGCTACACCTTC
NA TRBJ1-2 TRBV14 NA CASSKTQSYGYTF TGTGCCAGCAGCAAAACACAGAGCTATGGCTACACCTTC
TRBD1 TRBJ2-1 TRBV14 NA CASSQDVRGPGQFF TGTGCCAGCAGCCAAGATGTAAGGGGGCCTGGGCAGTTCTTC
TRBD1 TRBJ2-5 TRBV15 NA CATSPAGGEETQYF TGTGCCACCAGCCCCGCAGGGGGCGAAGAGACCCAGTACTTC
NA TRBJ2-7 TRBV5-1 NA CASSFQGFPYEQYF TGCGCCAGCAGCTTCCAGGGATTTCCCTACGAGCAGTACTTC
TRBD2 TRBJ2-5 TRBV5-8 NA CASSHPLSGGQKETQYF TGTGCCAGCAGTCATCCCCTTAGCGGGGGGCAAAAGGAGACCCAGTACTTC
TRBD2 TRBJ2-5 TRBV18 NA CASSHVPGLAQETQYF TGTGCCAGCTCACACGTCCCGGGACTAGCGCAAGAGACCCAGTACTTC
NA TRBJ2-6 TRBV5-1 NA CASRQSDSSGANVLTF TGCGCCAGCAGACAATCTGACAGTTCTGGGGCCAACGTCCTGACTTTC